The 10 T cell receptor beta chains below all came from one sample that was sequenced in a study of blood T cell repertoires in COVID-19. TCRdb's table, derived via immunoSEQ multiplex PCR, lists solely in-frame clones and lacks some. The sample has a few hundred thousand clones, approximately 85% seen once. The sequenced sample consisted of peripheral blood. The receptors derive from a woman of 80 years or more with COVID-19, enrolled during active disease.

The CDR3 region has the DNA TGTGCCAGCAGCCCAGGTCGCAATCAGCCCCAGCATTTT. It specifies CASSPGRNQPQHF. The rearrangement joins TRBV7-2 to TRBJ1-5; D is uncertain. CDR1 and CDR2 from the germline V gene are SGHTA and FQGNSA. The CDR3 covers 13 residues. The germline V and J ends were trimmed by 5 bases and 2 bases, with 7 bases remaining between them.

The V call is TRBV18, the J call TRBJ1-2, with 8 bases identical to TRBD1. Germline V gene sequence: CDR1 KGHSH, CDR2 LQKENI. This CDR3 region has 11 residues. With 6 bases clipped from V and 8 bases from J, the junction kept 2 bases outside the gene matches. CDR3 DNA sequence: TGTGCCAGCTCGGACAGGGTAGGCTACACCTTC. Protein sequence: CASSDRVGYTF.

This chain links TRBV30 with TRBJ2-7; TRBD2 aligns across 8 bases. Germline-derived CDR1 and CDR2 are GTSNPN and SVGIG (reference sequence). The CDR3 has 14 amino acids. V dropped 6 bases and J dropped 2; count of bases not matched to a gene: 9. The CDR3 sequence: CACLSGRGTYEQYF. The CDR3 region has the DNA TGTGCCTGTTTGAGCGGGAGAGGTACCTACGAGCAGTACTTC.

The chain employs TRBV7-9 and TRBJ1-1; TRBD1 is a possible D gene (5 bases). This CDR3 spans 14 amino acids. Per the germline V gene, CDR1 is SEHNR and CDR2 is FQNEAQ (reference sequence). Between the trimmed V and J ends, which lost 3 bases and 6 bases, there was a span of 14 bases. The CDR3 region is CASSFTGDQSEAFF. The CDR3 nucleotides read TGTGCCAGCAGCTTTACGGGGGATCAGTCTGAAGCTTTCTTT.

Points on this clone: A junction boundary mismatches the germline segment, possibly from a read error. The J gene is TRBJ1-5, the V gene TRBV11-1, with 10 bases aligning to TRBD1. The CDR3 extends over 9 amino acids. Per germline, CDR1 SGHAT and CDR2 FQDESV (reference sequence). CDR3: CASRDRGRF. Here the CDR3 DNA reads TGTGCCAGCCGGGACAGGGGCCGATTT. Full variable domain (rest looked up from reference TRBV11-1 and TRBJ1-5): EAEVAQSPRYKITEKSQAVAFWCDPISGHATLYWYRQILGQGPELLVQFQDESVVDDSQLPKDRFSAERLKGVDSTLKIQPAELGDSAMYLCASRDRGRFGDGTRLSIL.

This clone was seen only once. The chain employs TRBV20-1 and TRBJ1-1; D gene uncertain. Trimming shortened V by 6 bases and J by 3 bases, and 5 bases separated the two germline ends. There are 10 residues in the CDR3. The germline V gene has CDR1 DFQATT and CDR2 SNEGSKA (reference sequence). CDR3 bases: TGCAGTGCCTCCTACACTGAAGCTTTCTTT. Encoded protein: CSASYTEAFF.

The chain is built from TRBV6-6 and TRBJ2-2, with D perhaps TRBD1 (5 bases). CDR3 length equals 15 residues. CDR1 and CDR2 from the germline V gene are MNHNY and SVGAGI (reference sequence). V was pared by 5 bases and J by 4 bases, with 14 bases between. As DNA, the CDR3 is TGTGCCAGCAGTCCGTTAGGGGCTTCCACCGGGGAGCTGTTTTTT. The encoded protein is CASSPLGASTGELFF.

The chain carries TRBV6-5 and TRBJ1-2, with TRBD1 matching over 10 bases. Germline V gives CDR1 MNHEY, CDR2 SVGAGI. The CDR3 sequence is 16 residues long. V shed 3 bases and J 8 bases; nucleotides not matched to a gene: 12. CDR3 amino acids: CASSYQRTDRGNGYTF. CDR3 DNA sequence: TGTGCCAGCAGTTATCAGAGGACGGACAGGGGGAACGGCTACACCTTC.

The chain recombines TRBV30 with TRBJ1-2; 7 nucleotides match TRBD1. With 4 bases clipped from V and 5 bases from J, the junction kept 13 bases outside the gene matches. The CDR3 has 15 amino acids. The germline CDR1 and CDR2 sequences are GTSNPN and SVGIG (reference sequence). CDR3: CAWTEGAPGRYGYTF. The CDR3 region has the DNA TGTGCCTGGACAGAGGGGGCGCCGGGTCGATATGGCTACACCTTC.

The chain carries TRBV7-2 and TRBJ1-4; TRBD1 might be the D (5 bases). With 2 bases removed from V and 4 bases from J, the gap between germline ends came to 14 bases. CDR3 length: 16 residues. Looked up from germline, CDR1 is SGHTA and CDR2 is FQGNSA. Here the CDR3 reads CASSLQGPPNNEKLFF. The CDR3 DNA follows: TGTGCCAGCAGCTTACAGGGTCCTCCGAATAATGAAAAACTGTTTTTT.